What follows is one T cell receptor beta chain and its context. As yet, its antigen is unknown. CDR3 size: 12 residues. Germline CDR1 reads MDHEN; CDR2 reads SYDVKM. Deletions cut 3 bases from V and 6 bases from J, with 8 bases between. The entry originates in a study of graft-versus-host responses after intestinal transplantation. Across the study: Anti-thymocyte globulin induction preceded about three years of tacrolimus and steroid maintenance in all recipients. The study, taken as a whole, reports: In patients with graft-donor T cell macrochimerism, allograft graft-versus-host to host-versus-graft clonal ratios were high.

Profiled with immunoSEQ multiplex PCR; TCRdb holds only in-frame clones, not every one. The table records approximately 130,000 clones, more than 80% of them present only once. Sequencing used unstimulated CD4+ T cells sorted from spleen or lymph node cells, obtained before intestinal transplant. The chain recombines TRBV28 with TRBJ1-2, with D uncertain. The receptor comes from a human donor who received an intestinal transplant. DNA of the CDR3: TGTGCCAGCAGTTTTCCAGGAGATGGCTACACCTTC. Its translation: CASSFPGDGYTF.